These 27 T cell receptor beta chains came from one sample sequenced in a study of blood T cell repertoires in COVID-19. The method was immunoSEQ multiplex PCR; TCRdb's version includes in-frame clones alone and lacks a portion of them. The table has fewer than 90,000 clones, 86% seen once. The sequenced sample was peripheral blood. Receptors were obtained from a man aged 25-45 years with acute or convalescent COVID-19.

V usage is TRBV28 and J usage is TRBJ2-5; D uncertain. Trimming removed 4 bases at V and 5 bases at J, with 8 bases between. The CDR3 contains 12 residues. Germline values: CDR1 MDHEN, CDR2 SYDVKM. CDR3 nucleotides: TGTGCCAGCAGTTCCACTTCGGAGACCCAGTACTTC. It encodes CASSSTSETQYF.

This sequence joins TRBV6-6 and TRBJ2-2, with D maybe TRBD2 (5 bases). CDR3 length: 13 residues. Trimming removed 2 bases at V and 7 bases at J, with 8 bases between. The germline gives CDR1 MNHNY, CDR2 SVGAGI (reference sequence). The CDR3 here is CASSYDGVGELFF. The CDR3 DNA reads as TGTGCCAGCAGTTACGACGGGGTCGGGGAGCTGTTTTTT.

This clone was picked up a small number of times. In DNA form, the CDR3 reads TGTGCCAGCAGCTTTGTCAGGGGGCCGGAACCCCTCCACTTT. Its protein is CASSFVRGPEPLHF. The chain joins TRBV7-2 to TRBJ1-6; 8 bases align to TRBD1. With 3 bases clipped from V and 12 bases from J, the junction kept 7 bases outside the gene matches. This CDR3 has 14 amino acids. Per the germline V gene, CDR1 is SGHTA and CDR2 is FQGNSA.

The chain has TRBV6-5 and TRBJ2-7, with 10 bases that match TRBD1. Per germline, CDR1 MNHEY and CDR2 SVGAGI. CDR3 size: 14 residues. The V segment lost 6 bases and the J segment 2 bases; nucleotides outside the gene matches: 4. The CDR3 DNA reads as TGTGCCAGCAGCACCGGGACAGGGGCCTACGAGCAGTACTTC. This sequence encodes CASSTGTGAYEQYF.

The J gene is TRBJ1-6, the V gene TRBV19; D not resolved. Trimming shortened V by 6 bases and J by 7 bases, and 19 bases separated the two germline ends. Germline CDR1 and CDR2: LNHDA and SQIVND (reference sequence). There are 16 residues in the CDR3. The CDR3 sequence: CASSRTYSFLNSPLHF. In nucleotides, the CDR3 is TGTGCCAGTAGCCGGACTTACAGTTTCCTAAATTCACCCCTCCACTTT. The variable domain in full, completed from reference TRBV19 and TRBJ1-6, reads DGGITQSPKYLFRKEGQNVTLSCEQNLNHDAMYWYRQDPGQGLRLIYYSQIVNDFQKGDIAEGYSVSREKKESFPLTVTSAQKNPTAFYLCASSRTYSFLNSPLHFGNGTRLTVT.

The CDR3 sequence: CASSSPRHYNEQFF. For the CDR3, the DNA is TGTGCCAGCAGTTCCCCGCGCCACTACAATGAGCAGTTCTTC. J is TRBJ2-1 and V is TRBV28; unclear D gene. The CDR3 runs 14 residues. Trimming shortened V by 4 bases and J by 3 bases, and 10 bases separated the two germline ends. Germline-derived CDR1 and CDR2 are MDHEN and SYDVKM.

The chain is built from TRBV10-3 and TRBJ2-3, with unresolved D. V lost 3 bases, J lost 2 bases, and 12 bases lay in between. Looked up from germline, CDR1 is ENHRY and CDR2 is SYGVKD. CDR3 length: 15 amino acids. DNA of the CDR3: TGTGCCATCAGTGACCGGGTCCAACACACAGATACGCAGTATTTT. This codes for CAISDRVQHTDTQYF.

DNA for the CDR3: TGTGCCAGCAGCTATAGCACCGGGGAGCTGTTTTTT. Its protein is CASSYSTGELFF. The rearrangement links TRBV7-2 to TRBJ2-2; D uncertain. CDR3 length equals 12 residues. V dropped 4 bases and J dropped 4 bases, with 4 bases sitting between them. The germline CDR1 and CDR2 sequences are SGHTA and FQGNSA.

The chain joins TRBV6-5 to TRBJ1-4, with D unclear. The germline CDR1 and CDR2 sequences are MNHEY and SVGAGI. Trimming left V 8 bases short and J 4 bases short, with 14 bases between. The CDR3 has 14 residues. The CDR3 is CASRPGGGNEKLFF. DNA of the CDR3: TGTGCCAGCCGACCGGGTGGCGGTAATGAAAAACTGTTTTTT.

The chain employs TRBV9 and TRBJ1-2; D unclear. V was pared by 5 bases and J by 4 bases, with 12 bases between. The germline V gene has CDR1 SGDLS and CDR2 YYNGEE. The CDR3 spans 13 residues. The CDR3 region is CASREIGAYGYTF. In DNA, the CDR3 is TGTGCCAGCAGAGAGATCGGAGCCTATGGCTACACCTTC.

This clone was counted once. The chain links TRBV23-1 to TRBJ1-6; weak D call: TRBD1 (5 bases). TRBV23-1 is placed among ORFs of uncertain function. V was pared by 2 bases and J by 0 bases, with 11 bases between. The CDR3 runs to 17 residues. The CDR3 here is CASSQDSQSSYNSPLHF. The DNA for the CDR3 is TGCGCCAGCAGTCAAGACAGTCAAAGCTCCTATAATTCACCCCTCCACTTT.

The chain couples TRBV15 to TRBJ1-4, with unresolved D. Germline V gene data show CDR1 as LNHNV and CDR2 as YYDKDF (reference sequence). V lost 0 bases and J 2 bases, leaving 7 bases between the germline ends. The CDR3 is made up of 15 amino acids. The CDR3 loop is CATSRDLSTNEKLFF. Written as DNA, the CDR3 is TGTGCCACCAGCAGAGATTTGAGTACTAATGAAAAACTGTTTTTT.

The CDR3 loop is CASSPGTGRNEKLFF. DNA of the CDR3: TGTGCCAGCAGTCCAGGGACAGGGAGAAATGAAAAACTGTTTTTT. V is TRBV28 and J is TRBJ1-4, with 9 positions matching TRBD1. Germline V gene data show CDR1 as MDHEN and CDR2 as SYDVKM. This CDR3 has 15 amino acids. With 5 bases clipped from V and 5 bases from J, the junction kept 6 bases outside the gene matches.

This chain uses TRBV5-8 with TRBJ2-2; 10 bases agree with TRBD2. Germline V gene data show CDR1 as SGHTS and CDR2 as YDEGEE. This CDR3 region has 15 residues. The J segment lost 5 bases and the V segment lost 5 bases, leaving 6 bases of the junction unmatched. The CDR3 sequence is CASRLAGVETGELFF. CDR3 coding DNA: TGTGCCAGCAGGCTAGCGGGAGTGGAGACCGGGGAGCTGTTTTTT.

The chain links TRBV4-1 to TRBJ1-1; 12 bases map to TRBD1. CDR3 size: 17 residues. J was trimmed by 5 bases and V by 4 bases; bases with no gene match: 11. Looked up from germline, CDR1 is MGHRA and CDR2 is YSYEKL. CDR3 in amino acids: CASSPTGGQGARTEAFF. The CDR3 DNA sequence: TGCGCCAGCAGCCCTACCGGGGGACAGGGGGCGAGAACTGAAGCTTTCTTT.

This clone was seen once. The CDR3 coding sequence is TGTGCCAGCAGCTCGGGACAGCCCTACGGGGAGCAGTACTTC. It yields the protein CASSSGQPYGEQYF. The chain couples TRBV5-8 to TRBJ2-7; TRBD1 aligns across 7 bases. The germline gives CDR1 SGHTS, CDR2 YDEGEE. The length of the CDR3 is 14 residues. V lost 3 bases to trimming and J lost 7 bases; unmatched junction nucleotides: 10.

The chain employs TRBV28 and TRBJ2-3; D might be TRBD1 (5 bases). V was shortened by 6 bases and J by 3 bases, with 16 bases between the two germline ends. This CDR3 comprises 15 residues. Germline V gene lookup returns CDR1 MDHEN and CDR2 SYDVKM. Here the CDR3 reads CASSPVGQGTDTQYF. The CDR3 DNA follows: TGTGCCAGCAGCCCAGTGGGGCAGGGTACAGATACGCAGTATTTT.

The chain combines TRBV9 with TRBJ1-2; 8 bases align to TRBD1. CDR1 SGDLS and CDR2 YYNGEE come from the germline V gene. CDR3 length equals 13 residues. The V segment lost 6 bases and the J segment 2 bases; nucleotides outside the gene matches: 3. CDR3 amino acids: CASNGQGNYGYTF. The CDR3 DNA sequence: TGTGCCAGCAACGGACAGGGAAACTATGGCTACACCTTC. The full variable domain, rest sourced from reference TRBV9 and TRBJ1-2, is DSGVTQTPKHLITATGQRVTLRCSPRSGDLSVYWYQQSLDQGLQFLIQYYNGEERAKGNILERFSAQQFPDLHSELNLSSLELGDSALYFCASNGQGNYGYTFGSGTRLTVV.

The genes are TRBV5-1 and TRBJ1-4; D remains ambiguous. The CDR3 consists of 13 residues. With 4 bases removed from V and 6 bases from J, the gap between germline ends came to 10 bases. The germline V gene encodes CDR1 SGHRS and CDR2 YFSETQ. The CDR3 is CASSPGSDEKLFF. CDR3 DNA sequence: TGCGCCAGCAGCCCGGGATCGGATGAAAAACTGTTTTTT.

J is TRBJ2-2 and V is TRBV6-5, with TRBD2 matching over 8 bases. Germline assignment: CDR1 MNHEY and CDR2 SVGAGI. The V and J ends lost 2 bases and 3 bases, in that order; junction bases with no gene match: 5. This CDR3 has 16 amino acids. Here the CDR3 reads CASSYEASGYTGELFF. The CDR3 bases are TGTGCCAGCAGTTACGAGGCTAGCGGGTACACCGGGGAGCTGTTTTTT.

This chain uses TRBV6-4 with TRBJ2-3, with D tentatively TRBD1 (5 bases). Germline V gene lookup returns CDR1 MRHNA and CDR2 SNTAGT. The CDR3 length is 13 residues. Trimming removed 3 bases at V and 1 base at J, with 5 bases between. The CDR3 reads CASSEGGTDTQYF. CDR3 DNA sequence: TGTGCCAGCAGTGAAGGGGGCACAGATACGCAGTATTTT.

The chain carries TRBV7-2 and TRBJ2-2; D gene ambiguous. The CDR3 sequence is 13 residues long. Per germline, CDR1 SGHTA and CDR2 FQGNSA. V was cut by 5 bases and J by 6 bases, with 10 bases left in between. In nucleotides, the CDR3 is TGTGCCAGCAGCCCCGGAGTCCCCGGGGAGCTGTTTTTT. Translating gives CASSPGVPGELFF.

This sequence joins TRBV28 and TRBJ2-1; weak D call: TRBD1 (8 bases). Germline CDR1 is MDHEN and CDR2 is SYDVKM. V lost 8 bases and J lost 7, with 24 bases in between. The CDR3 runs 16 residues. The CDR3 sequence: CASPTGEGVGANEQFF. In DNA, the CDR3 is TGTGCCAGCCCGACAGGGGAGGGGGTGGGGGCGAATGAGCAGTTCTTC.

This clone has only a few counts. The chain combines TRBV6-1 with TRBJ1-5; TRBD1 aligns across 10 bases. Germline values: CDR1 MNHNS, CDR2 SASEGT. The CDR3 spans 15 residues. J gave up 6 bases and V 1 base, and 3 bases lay outside the gene matches. In nucleotides, the CDR3 is TGTGCCAGCAGTGAAGGGGACAGGGGCTTTCAGCCCCAGCATTTT. This encodes CASSEGDRGFQPQHF.

This clone was observed a single time. CDR3 bases: TGTGCCACCAGTGATTTCCGGACAGGGTTGGGAGGCAATGAGCAGTTCTTC. Its protein is CATSDFRTGLGGNEQFF. This chain joins TRBV24-1 and TRBJ2-1, with 8 bases identical to TRBD1. This CDR3 region has 17 residues. Germline V CDR1 and CDR2: KGHDR, SFDVKD. Losses at the gene ends were 1 base for V and 6 bases for J; bases not matched to a gene: 10.

This chain uses TRBV7-9 with TRBJ2-4; D is possibly TRBD1 (6 bases). Germline V gives CDR1 SEHNR, CDR2 FQNEAQ (reference sequence). The V end lost 4 bases, the J end lost 0 bases, and 10 bases lay between the germline ends. The CDR3 sequence is 15 residues long. CDR3 bases: TGTGCCAGCAGCTCCACAGGGCTAGCCAAAAACATTCAGTACTTC. Translated, it gives CASSSTGLAKNIQYF.

The rearrangement joins TRBV19 to TRBJ1-6; D is unresolved. Trimming cost V 8 bases and J 7 bases, with 15 bases left between them. The CDR3 sequence is 14 residues long. Germline V CDR1 and CDR2: LNHDA, SQIVND (reference sequence). This CDR3 reads CASSDWSGNSPLHF. CDR3 nucleotide sequence: TGTGCCAGTTCTGACTGGTCTGGGAATTCACCCCTCCACTTT. The full variable domain, completed using reference TRBV19 and TRBJ1-6, is DGGITQSPKYLFRKEGQNVTLSCEQNLNHDAMYWYRQDPGQGLRLIYYSQIVNDFQKGDIAEGYSVSREKKESFPLTVTSAQKNPTAFYLCASSDWSGNSPLHFGNGTRLTVT.